Listed below are T cell receptor beta chains from one sample, sequenced in a study of cytomegalovirus exposure and HLA in healthy donors. The assay was immunoSEQ multiplex PCR, and TCRdb's table has in-frame clones only and misses some. The table includes around 100,000 clones, about three quarters detected once. Sequenced sample: PBMCs. These TCRs come from a female donor in good health and CMV-seropositive. The CDR3 runs from the conserved cysteine through the conserved F or W.

>TRBJ1-2|TRBV19
CVSRRDSAFYGYTF
>TRBJ2-2|TRBV18
CASSPPVTGELFF
>TRBJ1-1|TRBV7-6
CASSRELNTEAFF
>TRBJ2-7|TRBV5-4
CASSLAPAGGNEQYF
>TRBJ2-1|TRBV9
CASSSEGAAYNEQFF
>TRBJ1-2|TRBV4-2
CASSQDRAGNYGYTF
>TRBJ2-7|TRBV28
CASQKGGSFYEQYF
>TRBJ2-5|TRBV6-1
CASSENRETQYF
>TRBJ2-5|TRBV27
CASSRVKASARETQYF
>TRBJ2-4|TRBV2
CASSGTGRQNIQYF
>TRBJ1-5|TRBV15
CATSRDRGSNQPQHF
>TRBJ1-4|TRBV28
CASSSPTSFRNEKLFF
>TRBJ1-2|TRBV5-8
CASSPGTVYGYTF
>TRBJ2-3|TRBV27
CASSFNDRPGTQYF
>TRBJ2-3|TRBV5-4
CASSSGTSGTTDTQYF
>TRBJ2-1|TRBV7-3
CASSLGTGAPKFF
>TRBJ2-1|TRBV6-1
CASSTLGGRLNEQFF
>TRBJ2-3|TRBV15
CATSPQKGVGTDTQYF
>TRBJ1-5|TRBV28
CASRGQGGNQPQHF
>TRBJ1-6|TRBV5-5
CASSSRPGHDNSPLHF
>TRBJ2-7|TRBV5-1
CASSPGTGVVEQYF
>TRBJ2-7|TRBV9
CASSVAAAGQGAGEQYF
>TRBJ2-1|TRBV28
CASRTSGSLREQFF
>TRBJ2-7|TRBV6-1
CASSEFSGWGDYEQYF